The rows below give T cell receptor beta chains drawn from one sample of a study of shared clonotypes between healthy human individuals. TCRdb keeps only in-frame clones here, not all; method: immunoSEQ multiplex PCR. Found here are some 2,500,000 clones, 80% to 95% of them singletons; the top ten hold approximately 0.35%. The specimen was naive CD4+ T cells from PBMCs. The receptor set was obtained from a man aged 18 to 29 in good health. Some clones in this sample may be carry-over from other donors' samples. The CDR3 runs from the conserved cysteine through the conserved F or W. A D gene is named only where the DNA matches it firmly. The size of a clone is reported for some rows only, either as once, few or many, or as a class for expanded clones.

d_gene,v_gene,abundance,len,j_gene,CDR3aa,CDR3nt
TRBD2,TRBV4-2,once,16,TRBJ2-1,CASSQGLAGGLREQFF,TGTGCCAGCAGCCAAGGACTAGCGGGGGGACTCAGGGAGCAGTTCTTC
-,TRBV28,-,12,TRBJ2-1,CASSLVGDEQFF,TGTGCCAGCAGTTTGGTTGGGGATGAGCAGTTCTTC
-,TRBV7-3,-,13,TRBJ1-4,CASSLGPNEKLFF,TGTGCCAGCAGCTTAGGCCCTAATGAAAAACTGTTTTTT
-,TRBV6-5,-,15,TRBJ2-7,CASSYAPERGAEQYF,TGTGCCAGCAGTTACGCCCCCGAAAGGGGAGCCGAGCAGTACTTC
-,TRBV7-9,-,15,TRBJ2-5,CASSKIGFQGETQYF,TGTGCCAGCAGCAAAATCGGGTTCCAGGGTGAGACCCAGTACTTC
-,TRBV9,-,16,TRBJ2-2,CASSVAGGGNTGELFF,TGTGCCAGCAGCGTAGCTGGAGGAGGAAACACCGGGGAGCTGTTTTTT
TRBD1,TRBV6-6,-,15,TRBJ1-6,CASSGQGSYNSPLHF,TGTGCCAGCAGCGGACAGGGTTCCTATAATTCACCCCTCCACTTT
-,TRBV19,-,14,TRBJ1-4,CASSRGPTPAKLFF,TGTGCCAGTAGCCGGGGGCCAACCCCCGCTAAACTGTTTTTT
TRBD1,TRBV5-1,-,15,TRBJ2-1,CASSFTGQGYNEQFF,TGCGCCAGCAGCTTTACGGGACAGGGATACAATGAGCAGTTCTTC
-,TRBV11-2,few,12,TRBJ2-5,CASSWIGETQYF,TGTGCCAGCAGCTGGATTGGGGAGACCCAGTACTTC
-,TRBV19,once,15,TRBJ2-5,CASSSGRLVQETQYF,TGTGCCAGTAGTTCGGGACGACTAGTCCAAGAGACCCAGTACTTC
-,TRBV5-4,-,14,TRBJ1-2,CASSIPTENYGYTF,TGTGCCAGCAGCATCCCGACGGAGAACTATGGCTACACCTTC
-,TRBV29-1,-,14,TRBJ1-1,CSANFRAMNTEAFF,TGCAGCGCCAACTTCAGGGCGATGAACACTGAAGCTTTCTTT
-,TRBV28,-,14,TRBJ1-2,CASSLFGGSYGYTF,TGTGCCAGCAGTTTATTTGGGGGCTCGTATGGCTACACCTTC
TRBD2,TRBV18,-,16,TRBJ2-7,CASSPRTSGKDYEQYF,TGTGCCAGCTCACCCAGGACTAGCGGGAAGGATTACGAGCAGTACTTC
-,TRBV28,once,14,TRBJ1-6,CASSLSGFNSPLHF,TGTGCCAGCAGTTTATCTGGATTCAATTCACCCCTCCACTTT
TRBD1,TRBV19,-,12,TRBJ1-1,CASSGQGILAFF,TGTGCCAGTAGTGGACAGGGGATCTTGGCTTTCTTT